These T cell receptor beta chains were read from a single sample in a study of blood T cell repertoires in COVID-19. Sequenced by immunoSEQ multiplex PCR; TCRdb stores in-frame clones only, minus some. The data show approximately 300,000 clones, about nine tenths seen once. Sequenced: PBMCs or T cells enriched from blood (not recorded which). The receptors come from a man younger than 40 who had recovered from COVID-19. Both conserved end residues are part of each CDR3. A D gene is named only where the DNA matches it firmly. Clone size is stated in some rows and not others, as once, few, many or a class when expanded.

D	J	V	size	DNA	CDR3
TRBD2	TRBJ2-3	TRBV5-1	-	TGCGCCAGCAGCTTGACTAGCGGGGGGAGCACAGATACGCAGTATTTT	CASSLTSGGSTDTQYF
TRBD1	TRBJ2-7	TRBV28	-	TGTGCCAGCAGTTTGGCCACATTGACAGGGAAAGAGTACGAGCAGTACTTC	CASSLATLTGKEYEQYF
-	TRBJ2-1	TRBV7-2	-	TGTGCCAGCAGCCGCACTAGGAATGAGCAGTTCTTC	CASSRTRNEQFF
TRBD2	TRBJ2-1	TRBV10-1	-	TGCGCCAGCAGTGATCCAGCGGGAGACGGGAATGAGCAGTTCTTC	CASSDPAGDGNEQFF
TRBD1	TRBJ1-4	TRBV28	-	TGTGCCAGCAGTTTGGCAGGGGGGTCTAATGAAAAACTGTTTTTT	CASSLAGGSNEKLFF
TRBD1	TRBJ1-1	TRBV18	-	TGTGCCAGCTCACACGAACGCGGGACAGGACGAACCTTGGGCACTGAAGCTTTCTTT	CASSHERGTGRTLGTEAFF
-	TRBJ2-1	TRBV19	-	TGTGCCAGTAGTATAAACAGGGTACTTGGATTGGTCAATGAGCAGTTCTTC	CASSINRVLGLVNEQFF
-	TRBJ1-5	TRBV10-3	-	TGTGCCATCACTTCGCAGGTTGGGCAGCCCCAGCATTTT	CAITSQVGQPQHF
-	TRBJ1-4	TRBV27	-	TGTGCCAGCAGTTTACCGGGGAGGGGTGAAAAACTGTTTTTT	CASSLPGRGEKLFF
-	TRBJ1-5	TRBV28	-	TGTGCCAGCAGGCTCTCTGGCCCTCAGCCCCAGCATTTT	CASRLSGPQPQHF
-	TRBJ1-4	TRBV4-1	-	TGCGCCAGCAGCCAAGGAGATGCAACTAATGAAAAACTGTTTTTT	CASSQGDATNEKLFF
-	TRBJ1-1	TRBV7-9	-	TGTGCCAGCAGCTTTACATCCCCTGAAGCTTTCTTT	CASSFTSPEAFF
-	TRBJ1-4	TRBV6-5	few	TGTGCCAGCAGTTATGACAGACCTAATGAAAAACTGTTTTTT	CASSYDRPNEKLFF
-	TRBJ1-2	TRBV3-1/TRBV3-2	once	TGTGCCAGCAGCCAAGACGGGGGTAGGAGCTATGGCTACACCTTC	CASSQDGGRSYGYTF
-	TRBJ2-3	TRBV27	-	TGTGCCAGCAGTTTCGAGGGGGGGCCCGCGTATTTT	CASSFEGGPAYF
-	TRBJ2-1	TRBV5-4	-	TGTGCCAGCAGCTTGGCCGGGTACCGACAGTTCTTC	CASSLAGYRQFF
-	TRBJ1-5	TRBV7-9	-	TGTGCCAGCAGCCGCGATAGCAATCAGCCCCAGCATTTT	CASSRDSNQPQHF
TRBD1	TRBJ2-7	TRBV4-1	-	TGCGCCAGCAGCGCAACCTCGACAGGGATGGCCTACGAGCAGTACTTC	CASSATSTGMAYEQYF
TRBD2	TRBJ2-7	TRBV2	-	TGTGCCAGCAGGATTGGGTCTAGCGGTCTCTACGAGCAGTACTTC	CASRIGSSGLYEQYF
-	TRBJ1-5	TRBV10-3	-	TGTGCCATCAGTGGGGGGGAGAATCAGCCCCAGCATTTT	CAISGGENQPQHF
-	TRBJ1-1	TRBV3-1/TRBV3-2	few	TGTGCCAGCAGCCAAGTAGGCGGGCAGAACACTGAAGCTTTCTTT	CASSQVGGQNTEAFF
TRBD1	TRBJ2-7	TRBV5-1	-	TGCGCCAGCAGCCTTCTTGAGGGGGCGTTCGACGAGCAGTACTTC	CASSLLEGAFDEQYF
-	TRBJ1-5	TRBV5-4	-	TGTGCCAGCAGCGTCCAGGGTCACAATCAGCCCCAGCATTTT	CASSVQGHNQPQHF
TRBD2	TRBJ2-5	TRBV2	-	TGTGCCAGCAGTGATCCGGGACTAGCGGGAGGACGAGAGACCCAGTACTTC	CASSDPGLAGGRETQYF
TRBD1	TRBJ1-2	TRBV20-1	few	TGCAGTGCTGGTGACAGGGGGCGAACAAATGGCTACACCTTC	CSAGDRGRTNGYTF
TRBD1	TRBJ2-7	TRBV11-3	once	TGTGCCAGCAGCGAAGGGGGCCCGGGAATTTACGAGCAGTACTTC	CASSEGGPGIYEQYF
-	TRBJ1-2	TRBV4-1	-	TGCGCCAGCAGAGGGTTCGAAGGGGCCCAACGATTCTATGGCTACACCTTC	CASRGFEGAQRFYGYTF
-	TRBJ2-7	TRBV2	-	TGTGCCAGCAGTGCGCTGGGCCCCTACGAGCAGTACTTC	CASSALGPYEQYF
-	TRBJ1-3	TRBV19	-	TGTGCCAGTAGTATAGATCGGGGAAACACCATATATTTT	CASSIDRGNTIYF
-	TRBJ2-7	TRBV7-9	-	TGTGCCAGCAGCCCCTCTGAAACTAGCCTCCGTTTCGAGCAGTACTTC	CASSPSETSLRFEQYF
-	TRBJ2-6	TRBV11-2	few	TGTGCCAGCAGCTTTCGGTCGCTGCGGGGCCCCTCTGGGGCCAACGTCCTGACTTTC	CASSFRSLRGPSGANVLTF